The 32 T cell receptor beta chains listed next were all sequenced from one sample in a study of shared T cell receptors in the human thymus. The assay was immunoSEQ multiplex PCR, and TCRdb's table has in-frame clones only and misses some. The sample yields hundreds of thousands of clones, 85% to 90% seen once. This sample was also put to use in a study of human thymus T cells.

Sequencing input: thymocytes. The origin of the receptors is a boy in the first two years of life with a congenital heart defect.

This clone was observed a single time. The chain joins TRBV18 to TRBJ2-5; D uncertain. The germline CDR1 and CDR2 sequences are KGHSH and LQKENI. V gave up 6 bases and J gave up 2 bases, with 16 bases separating them. This CDR3 is built from 15 residues. CDR3 nucleotide sequence: TGTGCCAGCTCCCCAGGAGACGGCCGGCAAGAGACCCAGTACTTC. Translating gives CASSPGDGRQETQYF.

The chain couples TRBV4-1 to TRBJ1-1; 12 nucleotides match TRBD1. Trimming cost V 4 bases and J 0 bases; bases outside gene matches: 18. The CDR3 is 21 amino acids. Germline loops: CDR1 MGHRA, CDR2 YSYEKL. The CDR3 sequence is CASSPSRGGGTGGQMNTEAFF. The CDR3, as DNA: TGCGCCAGCAGCCCCTCCCGCGGTGGGGGGACAGGGGGCCAAATGAACACTGAAGCTTTCTTT.

The chain recombines TRBV28 with TRBJ1-1; D may be TRBD1 (6 bases). The V end lost 6 bases, the J end lost 6 bases, and 26 bases lay between the germline ends. Germline V lookup: CDR1 MDHEN, CDR2 SYDVKM. The CDR3 runs 17 residues. CDR3 loop: CASSGEGEWTNEAEAFF. Here the CDR3 DNA reads TGTGCCAGCAGCGGGGAGGGGGAATGGACGAACGAGGCTGAAGCTTTCTTT. The full variable domain, completed using reference TRBV28 and TRBJ1-1, is DVKVTQSSRYLVKRTGEKVFLECVQDMDHENMFWYRQDPGLGLRLIYFSYDVKMKEKGDIPEGYSVSREKKERFSLILESASTNQTSMYLCASSGEGEWTNEAEAFFGQGTRLTVV.

The chain combines TRBV15 with TRBJ2-1, with 9 bases that match TRBD2. The CDR3 totals 15 residues. Trimming removed 1 base from V and 6 bases from J; junction bases left unmatched: 4. The germline V gene has CDR1 LNHNV and CDR2 YYDKDF (reference sequence). The CDR3 DNA reads TGTGCCACCAGCAGAGGAGCGGGAGGAGGCAATGAGCAGTTCTTC. Translation: CATSRGAGGGNEQFF.

Only a few counts were recorded for this clone. This rearrangement joins TRBV19 to TRBJ1-5; the D gene is possibly TRBD1 (5 bases). CDR1 is LNHDA, CDR2 SQIVND, per germline (reference sequence). The CDR3 has 16 amino acids. V lost 3 bases and J lost 2, with 14 bases in between. CDR3 bases: TGTGCCAGTAGTATCTGGCAGGGTGAGGGCAATCAGCCCCAGCATTTT. Translated: CASSIWQGEGNQPQHF.

This clone appeared a single time. V and J are TRBV15 and TRBJ2-2; D gene ambiguous. The ends were cut back, 0 bases at V and 8 bases at J, with 4 bases in the middle. The CDR3 contains 12 residues. CDR1 is LNHNV, CDR2 YYDKDF, per germline (reference sequence). CDR3 DNA: TGTGCCACCAGCAGAGAGCTAGGGGAGCTGTTTTTT. Translated, it gives CATSRELGELFF.

The chain recombines TRBV2 with TRBJ2-4; 9 nucleotides align to TRBD1. V was pared by 8 bases and J by 1 base, with 9 bases of the junction left unmatched. Germline loops: CDR1 SNHLY, CDR2 FYNNEI. The CDR3 is made up of 16 amino acids. CDR3 residues: CASEIHRGQAKNIQYF. The CDR3 DNA reads TGTGCCAGCGAAATTCACAGGGGGCAGGCCAAAAACATTCAGTACTTC.

This clone came up once. V gene TRBV4-2 combines with J gene TRBJ2-2, with D possibly TRBD2 on 5 matching bases. The CDR3 totals 14 residues. Trimming shortened V by 5 bases and J by 5 bases, and 12 bases separated the two germline ends. Germline lookup yields CDR1 LGHNA and CDR2 YNFKEQ. The CDR3 loop is CASSTRRGTGELFF. The CDR3 nucleotides read TGTGCCAGCAGCACCCGTAGAGGGACCGGGGAGCTGTTTTTT.

The chain uses TRBV30 and TRBJ2-7; D possibly corresponds to TRBD1 (5 bases). This CDR3 is built from 14 residues. Looked up from germline, CDR1 is GTSNPN and CDR2 is SVGIG (reference sequence). Trimming took off 2 bases at V and 3 bases at J, with 14 bases between the two ends. CDR3 region: CAWSWTKKIYEQYF. The DNA of the CDR3 is TGTGCCTGGAGTTGGACAAAAAAAATCTACGAGCAGTACTTC.

This chain connects TRBV7-2 to TRBJ1-4; 7 nucleotides match TRBD1. CDR3 length: 15 residues. The germline gives CDR1 SGHTA, CDR2 FQGNSA. Unmatched junction bases numbered 4, after V lost 3 bases and J lost 3 bases. The CDR3 nucleotides are TGTGCCAGCAGCTTTTCCAGGGGGTCTAATGAAAAACTGTTTTTT. This encodes CASSFSRGSNEKLFF.

The chain has TRBV11-3 and TRBJ2-5; TRBD2 might be the D (6 bases). The CDR3 contains 13 residues. From germline, CDR1 is SGHNT and CDR2 YENEEA. The V end was cut by 6 bases, the J end by 2 bases, with 10 bases between. The DNA of the CDR3 is TGTGCCAGCAGTCCACGGGAGCAAGAGACCCAGTACTTC. It translates to CASSPREQETQYF.

The chain employs TRBV27 and TRBJ2-7; 8 nucleotides agree with TRBD1. Looked up from germline, CDR1 is MNHEY and CDR2 is SMNVEV (reference sequence). The CDR3 extends over 16 amino acids. The J segment lost 7 bases and the V segment lost 3 bases, leaving 14 bases of the junction unmatched. The CDR3 DNA reads TGTGCCAGCAGTTTTTCCCCTCCTCAGGGGGCCCGGGAGCAGTACTTC. It codes for CASSFSPPQGAREQYF.

The chain employs TRBV4-3 and TRBJ2-7, with D possibly TRBD1 on 6 matching bases. The CDR3 length is 15 residues. Trimming shortened V by 4 bases and J by 4 bases, and 17 bases separated the two germline ends. Looked up from germline, CDR1 is LGHNA and CDR2 is YSLEER. The chain's CDR3 is CASSPRNRASYEQYF. The DNA of the CDR3 is TGCGCCAGCAGCCCCCGTAACAGGGCCTCGTACGAGCAGTACTTC.

V gene TRBV6-6 combines with J gene TRBJ2-3; the D is unclear. V gave up 6 bases and J gave up 4 bases, with 11 bases separating them. Germline V gives CDR1 MNHNY, CDR2 SVGAGI (reference sequence). This CDR3 comprises 13 residues. Written as DNA, the CDR3 is TGTGCCAGCAGAGCCTCCCAAGCAGATACGCAGTATTTT. Translated: CASRASQADTQYF.

The chain carries TRBV6-1 and TRBJ2-5, with 10 positions matching TRBD2. This CDR3 has 13 residues. The V and J ends lost 7 bases and 4 bases, in that order; junction bases with no gene match: 3. Germline V gives CDR1 MNHNS, CDR2 SASEGT. CDR3 amino acids: CASITSGIETQYF. In nucleotides, the CDR3 is TGTGCCAGCATTACTAGCGGGATAGAGACCCAGTACTTC.

The chain employs TRBV10-3 and TRBJ2-1, with 10 bases that match TRBD2. This CDR3 has 16 amino acids. The V and J ends lost 3 bases and 7 bases, in that order; junction bases with no gene match: 9. Germline V CDR1 and CDR2: ENHRY, SYGVKD. The chain's CDR3 is CAISEGSGRARNEQFF. The CDR3 DNA follows: TGTGCCATCAGTGAAGGGAGCGGGAGGGCCAGGAATGAGCAGTTCTTC.

The genes are TRBV5-6 and TRBJ1-2; 9 nucleotides align to TRBD1. V lost 2 bases and J lost 6; bases outside the gene matches: 14. The length of the CDR3 is 17 residues. The germline CDR1 and CDR2 sequences are SGHDT and YYEEEE. This CDR3 is CASSFRTIYRGRDGYTF. As DNA, the CDR3 is TGTGCCAGCAGCTTTCGCACTATTTACAGGGGGCGGGATGGCTACACCTTC.

V usage is TRBV10-2 and J usage is TRBJ2-2; 8 positions match TRBD2. Looked up from germline, CDR1 is WSHSY and CDR2 is SAAADI. CDR3 length: 15 residues. V lost 7 bases, J lost 7 bases, and 11 bases stayed unmatched. CDR3 coding DNA: TGCGCCAGCAACCCTAGGACTAGCTCGGGCGGGGAGCTGTTTTTT. It encodes CASNPRTSSGGELFF.

V and J are TRBV27 and TRBJ2-1; maybe TRBD2 (5 bases). Per germline, CDR1 MNHEY and CDR2 SMNVEV (reference sequence). The CDR3 spans 13 residues. Trimming stripped 10 bases from V and 3 bases from J, with 13 bases between. The CDR3 DNA sequence: TGTGCCAACGGGAAACCCCTCTACAATGAGCAGTTCTTC. Its translation is CANGKPLYNEQFF.

This clone was counted only a few times. The CDR3 loop reads CASSPQFNQPQHF. The CDR3 DNA sequence: TGTGCCAGCAGTCCGCAGTTCAATCAGCCCCAGCATTTT. This chain links TRBV2 with TRBJ1-5; no clear D gene. There are 13 residues in the CDR3. Germline V lookup: CDR1 SNHLY, CDR2 FYNNEI. Trimming removed 5 bases from V and 3 bases from J, with 8 bases in between.

The V call is TRBV27, the J call TRBJ1-2, with 10 positions matching TRBD1. V trimming: 5 bases; J trimming: 2 bases; junction bases outside the gene matches: 5. The CDR3 covers 15 residues. Germline V gives CDR1 MNHEY, CDR2 SMNVEV (reference sequence). CDR3 DNA: TGTGCCAGCAGTCCGGGACAGGGGAAAAACTATGGCTACACCTTC. Translating it yields CASSPGQGKNYGYTF.

This chain connects TRBV5-6 to TRBJ1-5; D is perhaps TRBD1 (6 bases). Trimming took off 3 bases at V and 0 bases at J, with 19 bases between the two ends. Germline CDR1 and CDR2: SGHDT and YYEEEE. This CDR3 region has 18 residues. The CDR3 nucleotides are TGTGCCAGCAGCTCCAGGACAGTAAGCCTCTATAGCAATCAGCCCCAGCATTTT. Translated: CASSSRTVSLYSNQPQHF.

This sequence joins TRBV2 and TRBJ2-7; perhaps TRBD2 as D (6 bases). The CDR3 has 15 residues. The germline V gene encodes CDR1 SNHLY and CDR2 FYNNEI. Trimming took off 6 bases at V and 1 base at J, with 16 bases between the two ends. Written as DNA, the CDR3 is TGTGCCAGCAGCGAGGCCGGGGGAAGGTCCTACGAGCAGTACTTC. Amino acids: CASSEAGGRSYEQYF.

This clone was seen just once. This CDR3 reads CASSLWPPGETQYF. For the CDR3, the DNA is TGTGCCAGCAGTTTATGGCCCCCGGGGGAGACCCAGTACTTC. This chain connects TRBV28 to TRBJ2-5, with D possibly TRBD2 on 5 matching bases. This CDR3 has 14 residues. From germline, CDR1 is MDHEN and CDR2 SYDVKM. The germline V and J ends were trimmed by 0 bases and 5 bases, with 10 bases remaining between them.

This chain uses TRBV9 with TRBJ1-3, with 11 bases lining up with TRBD1. The CDR3 has 19 amino acids. Losses at the gene ends were 4 bases for V and 5 bases for J; bases not matched to a gene: 17. From germline, CDR1 is SGDLS and CDR2 YYNGEE. In nucleotides, the CDR3 is TGTGCCAGCAGCCCAAGAGAGGGGGGACAGGGGGGGAATCGAAACACCATATATTTT. Translation gives CASSPREGGQGGNRNTIYF.

The rearrangement joins TRBV27 to TRBJ2-3; D possibly corresponds to TRBD2 (6 bases). V lost 8 bases to trimming and J lost 2 bases, with 14 bases between them. CDR1 MNHEY and CDR2 SMNVEV come from the germline V gene (reference sequence). CDR3 length: 14 amino acids. In nucleotides, the CDR3 is TGTGCCAGCGGGCGCGGGGAGCCCACAGATACGCAGTATTTT. It specifies CASGRGEPTDTQYF.

The V and J genes are TRBV7-9 and TRBJ2-1, with a tentative D call TRBD2 (6 bases). The germline V gene has CDR1 SEHNR and CDR2 FQNEAQ (reference sequence). V was pared by 5 bases and J by 8 bases, with 19 bases between. The CDR3 spans 15 residues. The CDR3 loop is CASSKRTIRLHEQFF. CDR3 sequence (DNA): TGTGCCAGCAGCAAGAGGACTATCCGTTTACATGAGCAGTTCTTC.

This clone has a handful of counts. This chain connects TRBV2 to TRBJ1-3, with D perhaps TRBD1 (5 bases). Germline V gene data show CDR1 as SNHLY and CDR2 as FYNNEI. V lost 11 bases and J lost 0, with 17 bases in between. The CDR3 runs to 15 residues. The CDR3, as DNA: TGTGCCGGGGGGGTCAGGGCATCCTCTGGAAACACCATATATTTT. Translation gives CAGGVRASSGNTIYF.

The J gene is TRBJ2-1, the V gene TRBV7-9; D might be TRBD2 (5 bases). Germline V lookup: CDR1 SEHNR, CDR2 FQNEAQ (reference sequence). CDR3 size: 19 residues. Trimming cost V 0 bases and J 0 bases, with 18 bases left between them. The CDR3 region is CASSLAYNPASRSYNEQFF. The DNA of the CDR3 is TGTGCCAGCAGCTTAGCCTATAACCCCGCTAGCCGCTCCTACAATGAGCAGTTCTTC.

The chain joins TRBV5-1 to TRBJ2-1; TRBD2 matches 7 bases. The CDR3 contains 15 residues. The V gene end was trimmed by 2 bases and the J gene end by 6 bases; junction bases not matched to a gene: 8. CDR1 SGHRS and CDR2 YFSETQ come from the germline V gene. CDR3 residues: CASSFRLAKCNEQFF. CDR3 DNA sequence: TGCGCCAGCAGCTTCCGACTAGCAAAATGCAATGAGCAGTTCTTC.

This chain joins TRBV25-1 and TRBJ2-7; 10 bases are shared with TRBD2. J gave up 4 bases and V 1 base, and 13 bases lay outside the gene matches. Germline-derived CDR1 and CDR2 are MGHDK and SYGVNS. This CDR3 has 18 residues. This CDR3 is CASSELRRTSGLEYEQYF. CDR3 sequence (DNA): TGTGCCAGCAGTGAATTACGCAGGACTAGCGGCCTCGAGTACGAGCAGTACTTC.

The V gene is TRBV27, the J gene TRBJ2-1, with D perhaps matching TRBD2 (6 bases). The germline V and J ends were trimmed by 10 bases and 1 base, with 11 bases remaining between them. Germline V CDR1 and CDR2: MNHEY, SMNVEV (reference sequence). This CDR3 is built from 13 residues. The CDR3 region has the DNA TGTGCCATAGAGCGGGTTTCCTACAATGAGCAGTTCTTC. The encoded protein is CAIERVSYNEQFF.